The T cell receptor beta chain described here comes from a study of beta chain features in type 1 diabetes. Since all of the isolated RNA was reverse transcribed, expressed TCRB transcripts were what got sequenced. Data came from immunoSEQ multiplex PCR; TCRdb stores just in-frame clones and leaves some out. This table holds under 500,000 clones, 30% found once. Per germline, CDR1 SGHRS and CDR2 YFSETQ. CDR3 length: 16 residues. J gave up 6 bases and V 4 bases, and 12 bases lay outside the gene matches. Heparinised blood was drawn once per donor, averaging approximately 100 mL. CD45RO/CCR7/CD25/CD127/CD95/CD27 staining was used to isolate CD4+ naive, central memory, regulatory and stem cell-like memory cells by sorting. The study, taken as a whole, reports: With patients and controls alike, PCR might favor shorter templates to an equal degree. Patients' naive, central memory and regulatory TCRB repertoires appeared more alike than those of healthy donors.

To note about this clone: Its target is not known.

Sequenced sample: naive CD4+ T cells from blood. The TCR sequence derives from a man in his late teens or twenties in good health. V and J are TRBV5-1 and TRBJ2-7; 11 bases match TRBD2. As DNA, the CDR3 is TGCGCCAGCAGCCCCGCCCCACTAGCGGGAGCAAGCGAGCAGTACTTC. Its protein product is CASSPAPLAGASEQYF.